Each of the 18 T cell receptor beta chains below was sequenced from the same sample in a study of blood T cell repertoires in COVID-19. The table came from immunoSEQ multiplex PCR; TCRdb's copy has only in-frame clones and leaves some out. The repertoire holds more than 200,000 clones, 75% to 90% seen once, with less than 9.5% in the top ten. The sample comprised peripheral blood. The receptor source for this set is an elderly woman with COVID-19, enrolled during active disease.

The chain carries TRBV11-2 and TRBJ2-5, with no clear D. Germline CDR1 and CDR2: SGHAT and FQNNGV. Trimming stripped 5 bases from V and 2 bases from J, with 21 bases between. This CDR3 comprises 17 residues. The CDR3 coding sequence is TGTGCCAGCAGCCCCCAAGGTGGCACTAACTTTCAAGAGACCCAGTACTTC. It yields the protein CASSPQGGTNFQETQYF.

The CDR3 loop reads CASSPRQGGQFF. CDR3 DNA sequence: TGTGCCAGCAGTCCCAGACAGGGCGGGCAGTTCTTC. The chain is built from TRBV12-3 or TRBV12-4 and TRBJ2-1, with 7 nucleotides matching TRBD1. There are 12 residues in the CDR3. The junction had 7 bases not matched to a gene; V was cut back by 5 bases and J by 12 bases.

This chain joins TRBV19 and TRBJ1-5; TRBD1 aligns across 10 bases. CDR1 and CDR2 from the germline V gene are LNHDA and SQIVND (reference sequence). The CDR3 is made up of 16 amino acids. Germline trimming cut 4 bases from V and 3 bases from J; bases unmatched to any gene: 6. The CDR3 loop is CASSTRDRGNNQPQHF. CDR3 DNA: TGTGCCAGTAGTACTCGGGACAGGGGTAACAATCAGCCCCAGCATTTT.

This chain links TRBV4-3 with TRBJ1-1, with D maybe TRBD1 (5 bases). There are 13 residues in the CDR3. Germline values: CDR1 LGHNA, CDR2 YSLEER. V was clipped by 5 bases and J by 4 bases, with 11 bases between them. DNA of the CDR3: TGCGCCAGCAGCGGAGGGGTGGGCACTGAAGCTTTCTTT. It is translated as CASSGGVGTEAFF.

The chain carries TRBV11-1 and TRBJ2-7; TRBD2 matches 10 bases. Germline lookup yields CDR1 SGHAT and CDR2 FQDESV (reference sequence). This CDR3 region has 16 residues. Trimming at V came to 1 base and at J to 1 base, leaving 4 bases not matched to a gene. CDR3 sequence reads: CASSLGTSGFSYEQYF. CDR3 nucleotides: TGTGCCAGCAGCTTAGGGACTAGCGGATTTTCCTACGAGCAGTACTTC.

This sequence joins TRBV5-1 and TRBJ2-7; TRBD1 is a possible D gene (6 bases). Germline loops: CDR1 SGHRS, CDR2 YFSETQ. Between the trimmed V and J ends, which lost 2 bases and 3 bases, there was a span of 12 bases. The CDR3 is made up of 14 amino acids. CDR3 nucleotides: TGCGCCAGCAGCTTACAGGGTAGGGACTACGAGCAGTACTTC. It specifies CASSLQGRDYEQYF.

This chain links TRBV6-1 with TRBJ2-2; a weak D match, TRBD2 (5 bases). Germline loops: CDR1 MNHNS, CDR2 SASEGT. The CDR3 is made up of 14 amino acids. V was clipped by 5 bases and J by 6 bases, with 13 bases between them. The CDR3 DNA reads as TGTGCCAGCAGTTCAGGATGGGAGTCCGGGGAGCTGTTTTTT. Encoded protein: CASSSGWESGELFF.

This CDR3 is CASSLSGGADTQYF. CDR3 DNA sequence: TGTGCCAGCAGTTTAAGCGGTGGGGCAGATACGCAGTATTTT. The chain employs TRBV6-2 or TRBV6-3 and TRBJ2-3; maybe TRBD2 (5 bases). Between the trimmed V and J ends, which lost 4 bases and 4 bases, there was a span of 12 bases. Germline-derived CDR1 and CDR2 are MNHEY and SVGEGT. This CDR3 has 14 amino acids.

This sequence joins TRBV5-1 and TRBJ2-1; maybe TRBD2 (6 bases). Trimming left V 4 bases short and J 3 bases short, with 14 bases between. The CDR3 loop spans 15 amino acids. The germline V gene has CDR1 SGHRS and CDR2 YFSETQ. This CDR3 reads CASSRAGSNYNEQFF. CDR3 nucleotides: TGCGCCAGCAGCCGCGCGGGGAGCAACTACAATGAGCAGTTCTTC.

This rearrangement joins TRBV7-9 to TRBJ2-5, with 7 bases that match TRBD1. V shed 0 bases, J shed 5 bases, and the junction held 6 bases outside the gene matches. The CDR3 spans 15 residues. CDR1 SEHNR and CDR2 FQNEAQ come from the germline V gene (reference sequence). The CDR3 loop reads CASSLAQTGMETQYF. The CDR3 bases are TGTGCCAGCAGCTTAGCGCAGACAGGGATGGAGACCCAGTACTTC.

The chain joins TRBV5-5 to TRBJ1-1; D possibly corresponds to TRBD1 (6 bases). In germline, CDR1 is SGHKS, CDR2 YYEKEE (reference sequence). V dropped 1 base and J dropped 4 bases, with 11 bases sitting between them. The CDR3 contains 14 residues. DNA of the CDR3: TGTGCCAGCAGCTTGATCAGGGGCGGCACTGAAGCTTTCTTT. It specifies CASSLIRGGTEAFF.

J is TRBJ1-1 and V is TRBV15; D is unclear. This CDR3 has 14 amino acids. V was cut by 5 bases and J by 4 bases, with 14 bases left in between. Germline CDR1 and CDR2: LNHNV and YYDKDF (reference sequence). In nucleotides, the CDR3 is TGTGCCACCAGCGTAGGTTGGCGGGGCACTGAAGCTTTCTTT. Its translation: CATSVGWRGTEAFF.

CDR3 nucleotides: TGTGCCAGCAGTTCCGCCAGCTCTGGAAACACCATATATTTT. It is translated as CASSSASSGNTIYF. The V gene is TRBV6-6, the J gene TRBJ1-3; D is ambiguous. Germline V lookup: CDR1 MNHNY, CDR2 SVGAGI (reference sequence). V dropped 4 bases and J dropped 0 bases, with 7 bases sitting between them. The CDR3 has 14 amino acids.

V and J are TRBV18 and TRBJ1-5; D perhaps matches TRBD1 (6 bases). The CDR3 covers 14 residues. V dropped 3 bases and J dropped 7 bases, with 13 bases sitting between them. The V gene's germline CDR1 is KGHSH and CDR2 LQKENI. CDR3: CASSPGAGVQPQHF. The CDR3 coding sequence is TGTGCCAGCTCACCGGGGGCAGGGGTGCAGCCCCAGCATTTT.

This clone was observed a few times. The chain couples TRBV19 to TRBJ1-3, with 9 nucleotides matching TRBD1. J lost 4 bases, V lost 5 bases, and 9 bases had no gene match. The V gene's germline CDR1 is LNHDA and CDR2 SQIVND (reference sequence). The CDR3 extends over 16 amino acids. The CDR3 DNA follows: TGTGCCAGTAGTGCAGCACAGGGGGCTGCAGGAAACACCATATATTTT. It specifies CASSAAQGAAGNTIYF.

The chain recombines TRBV5-1 with TRBJ2-7; the D gene is possibly TRBD1 (5 bases). The CDR3 has 14 residues. Germline V gene data show CDR1 as SGHRS and CDR2 as YFSETQ. V was pared by 0 bases and J by 3 bases, with 10 bases between. The CDR3 region is CASSLDRSLYEQYF. CDR3 bases: TGCGCCAGCAGCTTGGACAGGAGCCTCTACGAGCAGTACTTC.

The chain combines TRBV7-3 with TRBJ2-1, with TRBD1 matching over 7 bases. Germline V gene data show CDR1 as SGHTA and CDR2 as FQGTGA. V dropped 4 bases and J dropped 3; count of bases not matched to a gene: 3. CDR3 length: 14 amino acids. CDR3 sequence reads: CASSSRDSYNEQFF. CDR3 nucleotide sequence: TGTGCCAGCAGCTCCCGGGACAGCTACAATGAGCAGTTCTTC.

The chain combines TRBV19 with TRBJ2-5, with TRBD1 matching over 8 bases. CDR1 and CDR2 from the germline V gene are LNHDA and SQIVND (reference sequence). The CDR3 is made up of 12 amino acids. The CDR3, as DNA: TGTGCTTCGACAGGGGCGGGTGAGACCCAGTACTTC. The encoded protein is CASTGAGETQYF.